The 18 T cell receptor beta chains below were found in one sample sequenced in a study of T cell responses to AZD1222 COVID-19 vaccine. The method was immunoSEQ multiplex PCR; TCRdb's version includes in-frame clones alone and lacks a portion of them. The data show more than 85,000 clones, more than 70% seen once. This specimen consisted of peripheral blood, obtained on day 0 of AZD1222 vaccination. These receptor sequences come from an adult in good health.

This rearrangement joins TRBV2 to TRBJ2-7, with 10 bases that match TRBD1. This CDR3 comprises 13 residues. Looked up from germline, CDR1 is SNHLY and CDR2 is FYNNEI. Unmatched junction bases numbered 3, after V lost 6 bases and J lost 4 bases. The CDR3 sequence: CASRRGQGYEQYF. Here the CDR3 DNA reads TGTGCCAGCAGGCGGGGACAGGGGTACGAGCAGTACTTC.

In regard to this clone: One junction end does not reproduce the germline sequence, and a read error may be involved. The J gene is TRBJ2-7, the V gene TRBV28; maybe TRBD1 (5 bases). Germline CDR1 MDHEN, CDR2 SYDVKM. CDR3 size: 14 residues. CDR3 sequence: CAGSRDSNRYEQYF. The CDR3 DNA sequence: TGTGCCGGCAGCCGAGACAGTAATAGGTACGAGCAGTACTTC.

This chain links TRBV5-1 with TRBJ1-3, with a possible D match to TRBD1 (5 bases). This CDR3 region has 15 residues. Trimming removed 2 bases at V and 2 bases at J, with 11 bases between. Germline V gene sequence: CDR1 SGHRS, CDR2 YFSETQ. CDR3 nucleotide sequence: TGCGCCAGCAGCTTCGGCGGCAGGGCTGGAAACACCATATATTTT. Translated, it gives CASSFGGRAGNTIYF. Complete variable domain (other parts from reference TRBV5-1 and TRBJ1-3): KAGVTQTPRYLIKTRGQQVTLSCSPISGHRSVSWYQQTPGQGLQFLFEYFSETQRNKGNFPGRFSGRQFSNSRSEMNVSTLELGDSALYLCASSFGGRAGNTIYFGEGSWLTVV.

The chain employs TRBV19 and TRBJ1-1; a weak D match, TRBD1 (5 bases). CDR1 and CDR2 from the germline V gene are LNHDA and SQIVND (reference sequence). This CDR3 region has 15 residues. The ends were cut back, 3 bases at V and 3 bases at J, with 14 bases in the middle. For the CDR3, the DNA is TGTGCCAGTAGTATCGGGACGGACCTTTACACTGAAGCTTTCTTT. This gives the protein CASSIGTDLYTEAFF.

V is TRBV6-2 or TRBV6-3 and J is TRBJ2-1, with D tentatively TRBD1 (5 bases). Germline V gives CDR1 MNHEY, CDR2 SVGEGT. The germline V and J ends were trimmed by 5 bases and 3 bases, with 20 bases remaining between them. The CDR3 has 17 residues. CDR3 in DNA: TGTGCCAGCAGTAAATATCCCCGGGCAGGGATCTACAATGAGCAGTTCTTC. Its translation: CASSKYPRAGIYNEQFF.

The chain recombines TRBV6-5 with TRBJ2-7; D gene ambiguous. Per germline, CDR1 MNHEY and CDR2 SVGAGI. The CDR3 covers 14 residues. V gave up 6 bases and J gave up 2 bases, with 14 bases separating them. CDR3 loop: CASRPQRIAYEQYF. Written as DNA, the CDR3 is TGTGCCAGCAGACCGCAAAGGATCGCCTACGAGCAGTACTTC.

This chain connects TRBV10-3 to TRBJ2-1; 10 bases line up with TRBD1. With 0 bases clipped from V and 3 bases from J, the junction kept 2 bases outside the gene matches. CDR1 is ENHRY and CDR2 is SYGVKD in the germline V gene. CDR3 length equals 16 residues. The CDR3 coding sequence is TGTGCCATCAGTGAGTCGGGGACAGGGGTCTACAATGAGCAGTTCTTC. Protein sequence: CAISESGTGVYNEQFF.

V and J are TRBV9 and TRBJ1-3; D not certain. The V gene lost 4 bases and the J gene lost 0 bases, with 20 bases spanning the gap. CDR1 is SGDLS, CDR2 YYNGEE, per germline. The CDR3 loop spans 18 amino acids. Here the CDR3 DNA reads TGTGCCAGCAGCCCAGGAGGGTGGGTTAAGAGCTCTGGAAACACCATATATTTT. This translates into CASSPGGWVKSSGNTIYF.

J is TRBJ2-7 and V is TRBV6-2 or TRBV6-3, with D unresolved. The CDR3 sequence is 13 residues long. V dropped 4 bases and J dropped 3 bases, with 10 bases sitting between them. Per germline, CDR1 MNHEY and CDR2 SVGEGT. In nucleotides, the CDR3 is TGTGCCAGCAGTTCTGTCCGCAACTACGAGCAGTACTTC. It specifies CASSSVRNYEQYF.

This clone was counted once. This rearrangement joins TRBV27 to TRBJ1-6; D gene unclear. This CDR3 is 15 amino acids long. V was trimmed by 3 bases and J by 9 bases, leaving 15 bases between them. CDR1 is MNHEY and CDR2 is SMNVEV in the germline V gene (reference sequence). The chain's CDR3 is CASSFSTDTVSPLHF. CDR3 coding DNA: TGTGCCAGCAGTTTTAGCACCGACACCGTTTCACCCCTCCACTTT.

In this sample, this clone turned up once. The rearrangement uses TRBV28 and TRBJ1-2, with 10 nucleotides matching TRBD1. CDR1 MDHEN and CDR2 SYDVKM come from the germline V gene. The J segment lost 6 bases and the V segment lost 5 bases, leaving 9 bases of the junction unmatched. This CDR3 has 15 residues. The CDR3 loop reads CASSEGTGVGHGYTF. The CDR3 region has the DNA TGTGCCAGCAGTGAAGGGACAGGGGTAGGCCATGGCTACACCTTC.

The CDR3 region has the DNA TGTGCCAGCAGCTTAGGGGCTAGTAACGAGCAGTACTTC. Protein sequence: CASSLGASNEQYF. The V and J genes are TRBV7-7 and TRBJ2-7; D gene unclear. Trimming stripped 1 base from V and 5 bases from J, with 9 bases between. Germline V gene data show CDR1 as SSHAT and CDR2 as FNYEAQ (reference sequence). CDR3 length: 13 amino acids.

The V gene is TRBV19, the J gene TRBJ2-5; D unresolved. The CDR3 loop spans 12 amino acids. V lost 9 bases, J lost 4 bases, and 12 bases lay in between. Germline CDR1 LNHDA, CDR2 SQIVND (reference sequence). In DNA form, the CDR3 reads TGTGCCAGCTCGAGGAGTGGAGAGACCCAGTACTTC. It specifies CASSRSGETQYF.

To note about this clone: This sample also contains other DNA sequences that code for the same CDR3. The chain recombines TRBV7-2 with TRBJ2-7; the D gene is possibly TRBD1 (5 bases). Trimming pared 5 bases from V and 6 bases from J, leaving 8 bases between. Germline V gene data show CDR1 as SGHTA and CDR2 as FQGNSA. The CDR3 consists of 11 residues. CDR3 DNA: TGTGCCAGCAGCCCAGGGTCCGAGCAGTACTTC. It yields the protein CASSPGSEQYF.

In this sample, this clone turned up a few times. This chain uses TRBV19 with TRBJ1-1; D uncertain. The CDR3 has 11 residues. Germline CDR1 is LNHDA and CDR2 is SQIVND (reference sequence). V was clipped by 7 bases and J by 3 bases, with 6 bases between them. The CDR3 protein is CASKGHTEAFF. The CDR3 region has the DNA TGTGCCAGTAAGGGCCACACTGAAGCTTTCTTT.

V usage is TRBV2 and J usage is TRBJ2-5; D tentatively reads TRBD1 or TRBD2 (5 bases each). The germline V gene encodes CDR1 SNHLY and CDR2 FYNNEI. Trimming cost V 4 bases and J 4 bases, with 10 bases left between them. The length of the CDR3 is 13 residues. CDR3 protein: CASSAGTLETQYF. In nucleotides, the CDR3 is TGTGCCAGCAGTGCAGGGACGTTAGAGACCCAGTACTTC.

V and J are TRBV30 and TRBJ2-6; D is unresolved. The CDR3 has 15 residues. Germline assignment: CDR1 GTSNPN and CDR2 SVGIG (reference sequence). The germline V and J ends were trimmed by 3 bases and 1 base, with 10 bases remaining between them. The CDR3 DNA reads as TGTGCCTGGAGCGTGGCGGATTCTGGGGCCAACGTCCTGACTTTC. This gives the protein CAWSVADSGANVLTF.

The CDR3: CASKVGRGGETQYF. CDR3 bases: TGTGCCAGCAAGGTGGGCAGGGGAGGCGAGACCCAGTACTTC. V is TRBV7-2 and J is TRBJ2-5; D tentatively reads TRBD1 or TRBD2 (6 bases each). This CDR3 region has 14 residues. Germline V CDR1 and CDR2: SGHTA, FQGNSA. The ends were cut back, 7 bases at V and 5 bases at J, with 17 bases in the middle.